This TCR beta chain was observed in a study of T cell responses to AZD1222 COVID-19 vaccine (dated by TCRdb to the early 2020s). Regarding the study in general: TCR sequencing covered more than 230 trial participants: around 210 given two doses of AZD1222 and 26 given two doses of MenACWY control vaccine. Trial participants were enrolled by age into subgroups of 18-55, 56-69 and 70-plus years, and roughly 150, 30 and 60 TCR-sequenced participants, respectively, were included in these subgroups.

Spanning cysteine to phenylalanine, the CDR3 consists of 15 amino acids. Only CDR3 DNA remains: 45 bases, in frame from the first base. From the germline V gene, CDR1 is MNHEY and CDR2 is SVGEGT. V is clipped by 2 bases and J by 4 bases, and the sequence between their germline boundaries is 9 bases long. This clone has only one observation. The clone's antigen remains unknown. No per-base quality is available; no much larger clone lies one base away. The time point label, as the study defines it: about 28 days (+/-7) after the second vaccine dose. AZD1222 recipients given second doses at about 4 weeks or at about 12 weeks were pooled, since spike-specific TCR depth and breadth were not found to differ between the two schedules. Samples from vaccinated people were obtained from the UK trials COV001 and COV002, which included a single-blind randomized controlled phase 2/3 trial of AZD1222 (ChAdOx1 nCoV-19) in healthy adults. For TCRbeta chain sequencing, PBMC samples were collected from trial participants at day 0 and at day 28 after the second dose.

The CDR3 regions of human TCRbeta chains were analyzed by immunosequencing. For the original study's pipeline: Repertoire TCRs were matched against a reference library of SARS-CoV-2-specific TCRs generated with the MIRA antigen-specificity platform. Breadth was defined as the fraction of unique TCRs that were SARS-CoV-2-associated. Depth was defined as the fraction of total T cells that were SARS-CoV-2-associated. Using the MIRA data, each spike-specific TCR was mapped to the spike region that the TCR reacts to and placed in a CD4 or CD8 class. Log10-transformed breadth and depth values were compared by one-way ANOVA with Sidak's multiple comparisons tests. As stored in TCRdb, this immuneACCESS dataset retains in-frame rearrangements with V and J assigned. A fraction of the clones does not appear; measured against another copy, unresolved V genes explain less than half of the discrepancy, and the remainder lacks a known reason. Clonal size and the V and J genes are those of that table, whereas D and trimming came from the DNA. This sample comprises approximately 170,000 clones, 85% to 90% of them detected only once. The ten largest clones represent 11% of the sample.

Overall results and qualifications from the work: Participants were mostly white British, with more females than males. The authors suggested clonal diversity may have been underestimated. The whole spike protein was spanned by vaccine-associated CD4 TCRs, and dominant responses were seen in regions 160-218 and 743-854. Reportedly, close to half of the unique spike-specific TCRs recognized epitopes lying outside the regions that are mutated in the B.1.351 and B.1.1.7 variants. No day 14 peak-response samples were available, so repertoires were characterized only after the peak T cell response. After two AZD1222 doses, both the breadth and the depth of spike-specific TCRs were significantly higher than at day 0 and than in MenACWY recipients. In the small 56-69-year group, the increase in depth fell short of significance, most likely because of low power. Conclusions about previously exposed vaccinees are limited because only a handful of AZD1222 recipients were SARS-CoV-2 seropositive at baseline.

The source was peripheral blood, collected 28 days after the second AZD1222 dose. Recombination connected TRBV6-2 or TRBV6-3 to TRBJ2-6; a tentative D call is TRBD1 (6 bases match). The receptor was isolated from an adult who received the AZD1222 COVID-19 vaccine. In nucleotide form, the sequence is TGTGCCAGCAGTTACGAGGGGGTAGGGGCCAACGTCCTGACTTTC. It translates to CASSYEGVGANVLTF.